Reported below is one T cell receptor beta chain. This sample is part of a study of cytomegalovirus exposure and HLA in healthy donors. The PCR had 60 Vbeta and 13 Jbeta primers. Produced via immunoSEQ multiplex PCR; TCRdb's table is partial and in-frame only. This table holds 200,000 or so clones, 70% found once. The CDR3 extends over 15 amino acids. CDR1 SGDLS and CDR2 YYNGEE come from the germline V gene. With V trimmed by 0 bases and J by 6 bases, 5 bases remained unmatched. The chain employs TRBV9 and TRBJ2-7, with 11 bases fitting TRBD1. The sample comprised PBMCs. The receptor was derived from a man in his forties or fifties in good health and CMV-seropositive. The CDR3 here is CASSVGGTGGIEQYF. CDR3 nucleotide sequence: TGTGCCAGCAGCGTAGGCGGGACAGGGGGAATCGAGCAGTACTTC.